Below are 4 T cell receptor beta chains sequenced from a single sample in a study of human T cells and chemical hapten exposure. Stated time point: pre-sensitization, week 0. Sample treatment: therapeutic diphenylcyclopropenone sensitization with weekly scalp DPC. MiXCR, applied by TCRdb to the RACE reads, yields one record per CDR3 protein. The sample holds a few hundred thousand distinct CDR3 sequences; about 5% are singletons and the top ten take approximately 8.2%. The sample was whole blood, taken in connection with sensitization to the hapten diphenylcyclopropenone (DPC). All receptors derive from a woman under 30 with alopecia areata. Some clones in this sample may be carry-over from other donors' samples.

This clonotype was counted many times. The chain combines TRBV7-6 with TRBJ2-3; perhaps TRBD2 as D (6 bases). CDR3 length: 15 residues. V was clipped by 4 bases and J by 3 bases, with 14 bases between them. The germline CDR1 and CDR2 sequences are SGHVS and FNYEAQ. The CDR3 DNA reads TGTGCCAGCAGCTCCGGGACTTTAAGGACAGATACGCAGTATTTT. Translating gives CASSSGTLRTDTQYF. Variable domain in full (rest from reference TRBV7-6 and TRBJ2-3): GAGVSQSPRYKVTKRGQDVALRCDPISGHVSLYWYRQALGQGPEFLTYFNYEAQQDKSGLPNDRFSAERPEGSISTLTIQRTEQRDSAMYRCASSSGTLRTDTQYFGPGTRLTVL.

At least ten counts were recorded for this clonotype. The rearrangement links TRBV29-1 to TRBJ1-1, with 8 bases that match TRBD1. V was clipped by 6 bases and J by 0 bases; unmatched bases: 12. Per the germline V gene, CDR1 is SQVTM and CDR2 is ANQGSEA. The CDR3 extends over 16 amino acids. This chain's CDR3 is CSVTGTGDDMNTEAFF. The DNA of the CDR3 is TGCAGCGTCACCGGGACAGGAGATGATATGAACACTGAAGCTTTCTTT.

CDR3 bases: TGTGCCAGCAGCTTCCGCGGGGAAGAGACCCAGTACTTC. It translates to CASSFRGEETQYF. The chain has TRBV7-9 and TRBJ2-5; tentative D call: TRBD2 (6 bases). V shed 3 bases and J shed 3 bases, with 8 bases lying between them. The length of the CDR3 is 13 residues. The germline CDR1 and CDR2 sequences are SEHNR and FQNEAQ (reference sequence). Complete variable domain (other parts from reference TRBV7-9 and TRBJ2-5): DTGVSQNPRHKITKRGQNVTFRCDPISEHNRLYWYRQTLGQGPEFLTYFQNEAQLEKSRLLSDRFSAERPKGSFSTLEIQRTEQGDSAMYLCASSFRGEETQYFGPGTRLLVL.

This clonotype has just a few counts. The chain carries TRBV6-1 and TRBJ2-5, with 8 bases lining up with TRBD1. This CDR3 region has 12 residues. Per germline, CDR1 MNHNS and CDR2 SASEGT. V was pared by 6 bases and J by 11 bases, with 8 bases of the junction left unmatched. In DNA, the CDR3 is TGTGCCAGCAGGGATACGGGACAGGTTCAGTACTTC. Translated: CASRDTGQVQYF.